Presented here are 18 T cell receptor beta chains from one specimen sequenced in a study of T cell repertoires in cytomegalovirus infection. TCRdb fed the reads into MiXCR, producing one record per CDR3 protein. Counted here are 150,000 to 200,000 distinct CDR3 sequences, 17% occurring once; the ten biggest clones make up roughly 20%. Source material: CD8+ T cells from PBMCs. The receptors derive from a human donor in good health (CMV status not recorded). Some clones in this sample may be carry-over from other donors' samples.

CDR3 protein: CASSGGSRYEQYF. For the CDR3, the DNA is TGTGCCAGCAGCGGGGGGTCCCGCTACGAGCAGTACTTC. This rearrangement joins TRBV12-3 or TRBV12-4 to TRBJ2-7; TRBD2 matches 7 bases. The CDR3 length is 13 residues. The V gene end was trimmed by 6 bases and the J gene end by 3 bases; junction bases not matched to a gene: 5.

This chain links TRBV5-1 with TRBJ1-5; 9 bases match TRBD1. Germline V CDR1 and CDR2: SGHRS, YFSETQ. With V trimmed by 5 bases and J by 5 bases, 8 bases remained unmatched. CDR3 length: 15 amino acids. CDR3 nucleotide sequence: TGCGCCAGCAGACCGGGACAGGGACTTGATCAGCCCCAGCATTTT. It yields the protein CASRPGQGLDQPQHF.

This chain joins TRBV7-2 and TRBJ1-1, with D possibly being TRBD1 (6 bases). Trimming took 5 bases from V and 6 from J, leaving 13 bases between them. The CDR3 loop spans 13 amino acids. Looked up from germline, CDR1 is SGHTA and CDR2 is FQGNSA. Here the CDR3 DNA reads TGTGCCAGCAGCCACGGGACATACCCTGAAGCTTTCTTT. It is translated as CASSHGTYPEAFF.

Worth noting for this clonotype: One end of the junction varies from germline; a read error may be responsible. V gene TRBV15 combines with J gene TRBJ2-7; unclear D gene. CDR3 length equals 12 residues. CDR1 and CDR2 (germline): LNHNV, YYDKDF (reference sequence). The CDR3 DNA is TGTGTCACCAGCAGAGTTGGCAACGAGCAGTACTTC. This sequence encodes CVTSRVGNEQYF.

V gene TRBV7-6 combines with J gene TRBJ2-3, with 7 bases identical to TRBD2. The CDR3 covers 15 residues. Trimming at V came to 5 bases and at J to 5 bases, leaving 10 bases not matched to a gene. Germline CDR1 SGHVS, CDR2 FNYEAQ. The CDR3 DNA is TGTGCCAGCAGCCCGATCAGCGGGGATGAAGATACGCAGTATTTT. Protein sequence: CASSPISGDEDTQYF.

Only one count was recorded for this clonotype. A much more abundant neighbour one base away suggests this may be a read error. V usage is TRBV7-2 and J usage is TRBJ2-4; either TRBD1 or TRBD2 may fit D (5 bases each). The V gene's germline CDR1 is SGHTA and CDR2 FQGNSA. The CDR3 spans 14 residues. The CDR3 nucleotides are TGTGCCAGCAGCCAAATGGGGACCAAAAACAGTCAGTACTTC. Its translation: CASSQMGTKNSQYF.

The table lists this clonotype with many counts. This sequence joins TRBV7-2 and TRBJ2-7; 7 bases match TRBD2. The germline gives CDR1 SGHTA, CDR2 FQGNSA. The CDR3 length is 15 residues. V was pared by 7 bases and J by 6 bases, with 15 bases of the junction left unmatched. CDR3 sequence (DNA): TGTGCCAGCATCCCTTCTTTCGGGGGGTTGGGCGAGCAGTACTTC. This gives the protein CASIPSFGGLGEQYF.

The rearrangement links TRBV28 to TRBJ1-2; D unclear. This CDR3 has 13 residues. Deletions cut 6 bases from V and 4 bases from J, with 12 bases between. CDR1 is MDHEN and CDR2 is SYDVKM in the germline V gene. The CDR3 DNA follows: TGTGCCAGCAGCAGAGACGGAACCTATGGCTACACCTTC. Protein: CASSRDGTYGYTF.

This clonotype was picked up a small number of times. The rearrangement uses TRBV6-2 or TRBV6-3 and TRBJ1-1; no clear D. V was clipped by 4 bases and J by 11 bases, with 11 bases between them. This CDR3 is built from 11 residues. Germline V lookup: CDR1 MNHEY, CDR2 SVGEGT. CDR3 loop: CASSSPLLAFF. The CDR3 coding sequence is TGTGCCAGCAGTTCCCCTTTGTTGGCTTTCTTT.

In its sample, this clonotype was seen a few times. The DNA of the CDR3 is TGTGCCAGTTATGCTGTCAGGGAGATCACTGAAGCTTTCTTT. Amino acid sequence: CASYAVREITEAFF. This chain links TRBV28 with TRBJ1-1; possibly TRBD1 for D (5 bases). This CDR3 is 14 amino acids long. Trimming left V 9 bases short and J 4 bases short, with 18 bases between. Per germline, CDR1 MDHEN and CDR2 SYDVKM.

This clonotype was picked up a small number of times. This chain links TRBV25-1 with TRBJ1-2, with D maybe TRBD1 (6 bases). CDR1 and CDR2 from the germline V gene are MGHDK and SYGVNS. V lost 6 bases and J 8 bases, leaving 19 bases between the germline ends. This CDR3 contains 14 residues. This chain's CDR3 is CASRTGNGVSGYTF. In DNA form, the CDR3 reads TGTGCCAGCAGGACAGGAAACGGGGTGAGCGGCTACACCTTC.

This clonotype was found a few times. The V gene is TRBV11-2, the J gene TRBJ1-5; possibly TRBD1 for D (5 bases). This CDR3 has 14 residues. V was shortened by 5 bases and J by 4 bases, with 12 bases between the two germline ends. Germline V gives CDR1 SGHAT, CDR2 FQNNGV. The CDR3 is CASSPAGENQPQHF. DNA for the CDR3: TGTGCCAGCAGCCCGGCGGGGGAGAATCAGCCCCAGCATTTT.

This clonotype has ten or more counts. The V and J genes are TRBV7-8 and TRBJ2-5, with TRBD2 matching 10 bases. The germline gives CDR1 SGHVS, CDR2 FQNEAQ. With 4 bases clipped from V and 5 bases from J, the junction kept 7 bases outside the gene matches. The CDR3 runs 15 residues. The CDR3 sequence is CASSSTSGPGETQYF. Here the CDR3 DNA reads TGTGCCAGCAGCTCGACTAGCGGGCCAGGGGAGACCCAGTACTTC. Based on the CDR3 plus reference TRBV7-8 and TRBJ2-5, the full variable domain is GAGVSQSPRYKVAKRGQDVALRCDPISGHVSLFWYQQALGQGPEFLTYFQNEAQLDKSGLPSDRFFAERPEGSVSTLKIQRTQQEDSAVYLCASSSTSGPGETQYFGPGTRLLVL.

V and J are TRBV7-9 and TRBJ2-5; 9 bases line up with TRBD2. CDR1 and CDR2 (germline): SEHNR, FQNEAQ (reference sequence). This CDR3 region has 18 residues. Trimming removed 2 bases from V and 2 bases from J; junction bases left unmatched: 12. DNA of the CDR3: TGTGCCAGCAGCTTATCCCCCCGAAGGCTAGCGGGACAAGAGACCCAGTACTTC. Its protein product is CASSLSPRRLAGQETQYF.

The chain is built from TRBV2 and TRBJ2-1; maybe TRBD1 (6 bases). The CDR3 consists of 14 residues. In germline, CDR1 is SNHLY, CDR2 FYNNEI. Trimming left V 2 bases short and J 8 bases short, with 13 bases between. As DNA, the CDR3 is TGTGCCAGCAGTGAACAAACAGGGAGCGATGAGCAGTTCTTC. This gives the protein CASSEQTGSDEQFF. Variable domain in full (rest from reference TRBV2 and TRBJ2-1): EPEVTQTPSHQVTQMGQEVILRCVPISNHLYFYWYRQILGQKVEFLVSFYNNEISEKSEIFDDQFSVERPDGSNFTLKIRSTKLEDSAMYFCASSEQTGSDEQFFGPGTRLTVL.

This chain joins TRBV6-2 or TRBV6-3 and TRBJ2-1, with D maybe TRBD2 (6 bases). Germline loops: CDR1 MNHEY, CDR2 SVGEGT. Trimming removed 0 bases at V and 6 bases at J, with 15 bases between. CDR3 size: 16 residues. The CDR3 bases are TGTGCCAGCAGTTACTCCCACTCCTCGGGAGCCAATGAGCAGTTCTTC. This sequence encodes CASSYSHSSGANEQFF.

The CDR3 loop is CASSLFSLTGGRLDTQYF. CDR3 nucleotide sequence: TGTGCCAGCAGCTTATTCTCCCTTACGGGGGGCCGGTTAGATACGCAGTATTTT. The chain joins TRBV7-6 to TRBJ2-3, with D possibly being TRBD2 (7 bases). Trimming removed 2 bases from V and 5 bases from J, with 23 bases in between. Germline CDR1 reads SGHVS; CDR2 reads FNYEAQ. This CDR3 spans 18 amino acids.

In this sample, this clonotype turned up a few times. The rearrangement uses TRBV6-5 and TRBJ2-2, with D maybe TRBD1 (6 bases). Germline V gene data show CDR1 as MNHEY and CDR2 as SVGAGI. V was clipped by 0 bases and J by 5 bases, with 13 bases between them. This CDR3 region has 16 residues. In nucleotides, the CDR3 is TGTGCCAGCAGTTACTCGATAACAGGGCAGACCGGGGAGCTGTTTTTT. It specifies CASSYSITGQTGELFF.